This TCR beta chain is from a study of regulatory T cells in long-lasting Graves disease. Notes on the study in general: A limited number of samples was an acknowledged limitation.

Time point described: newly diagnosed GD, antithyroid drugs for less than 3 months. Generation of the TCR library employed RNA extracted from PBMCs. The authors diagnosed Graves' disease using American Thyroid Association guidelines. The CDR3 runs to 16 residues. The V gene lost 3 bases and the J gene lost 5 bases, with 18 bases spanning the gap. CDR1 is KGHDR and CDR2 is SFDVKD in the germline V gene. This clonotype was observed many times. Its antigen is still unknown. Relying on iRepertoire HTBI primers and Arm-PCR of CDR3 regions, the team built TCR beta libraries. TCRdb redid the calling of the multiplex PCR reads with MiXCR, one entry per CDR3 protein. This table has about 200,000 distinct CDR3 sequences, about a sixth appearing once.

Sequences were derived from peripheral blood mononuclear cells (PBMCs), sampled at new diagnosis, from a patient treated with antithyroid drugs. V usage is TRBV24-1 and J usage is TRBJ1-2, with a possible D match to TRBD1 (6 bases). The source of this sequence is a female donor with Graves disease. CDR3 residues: CATSDPSTGTIYGYTF. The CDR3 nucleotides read TGTGCCACCAGTGATCCAAGCACCGGGACAATTTATGGCTACACCTTC.